What follows are 14 T cell receptor beta chains derived from one specimen sequenced in a study of identical twins. TCRdb analysed the 5' RACE reads with MiXCR anew, one entry per CDR3 protein. The data contain about 200,000 distinct CDR3 sequences, over 5.5% of them singletons. The data also belong to a second study, concerning T cells expressing NK-cell markers.

Sequencing was carried out using CD8+ T cells sorted from blood. Source of these receptors: a woman between 18 and 29 years old in good health.

This clonotype was counted ten times or more. This chain links TRBV12-3 or TRBV12-4 with TRBJ2-1, with D perhaps assigned TRBD1 or TRBD2 (5 bases each). V was trimmed by 5 bases and J by 8 bases, leaving 13 bases between them. This CDR3 has 13 amino acids. The CDR3 region has the DNA TGTGCCAGCAGTCCCGGGGCTGTGGATGAGCAGTTCTTC. Encoded protein: CASSPGAVDEQFF.

This clonotype has a handful of counts. This chain joins TRBV5-6 and TRBJ2-1, with no clear D. In germline, CDR1 is SGHDT, CDR2 YYEEEE. The CDR3 covers 12 residues. The V end lost 1 base, the J end lost 8 bases, and 7 bases lay between the germline ends. The CDR3 here is CASSLSVDEQFF. In DNA, the CDR3 is TGTGCCAGCAGCTTGTCGGTAGATGAGCAGTTCTTC.

Ten or more counts support this clonotype. This rearrangement joins TRBV20-1 to TRBJ2-1; the D gene is possibly TRBD2 (6 bases). This CDR3 is 14 amino acids long. Germline CDR1 is DFQATT and CDR2 is SNEGSKA (reference sequence). Trimming took off 6 bases at V and 6 bases at J, with 18 bases between the two ends. DNA of the CDR3: TGCAGTGCCCAGAGGAGGGCCGGATTCAATGAGCAGTTCTTC. Its protein product is CSAQRRAGFNEQFF.

This clonotype turned up a few times. CDR3 DNA: TGTGCCAGCAGTCATCAGGGGGACTCCTACAATGAGCAGTTCTTC. It specifies CASSHQGDSYNEQFF. The chain links TRBV2 to TRBJ2-1; 7 bases line up with TRBD1. The trim removed 5 bases at V and 0 bases at J, leaving 4 bases unmatched. Per the germline V gene, CDR1 is SNHLY and CDR2 is FYNNEI. The CDR3 spans 15 residues.

There are many counts of this clonotype. The J gene is TRBJ1-1, the V gene TRBV6-5, with D unclear. The CDR3 loop spans 15 amino acids. V shed 3 bases and J shed 4 bases, with 15 bases lying between them. In germline, CDR1 is MNHEY, CDR2 SVGAGI. This CDR3 is CASSYSPGSGTEAFF. The CDR3 region has the DNA TGTGCCAGCAGTTATAGCCCGGGGAGCGGCACTGAAGCTTTCTTT.

This clonotype was observed many times. The J gene is TRBJ2-1, the V gene TRBV28; 9 bases match TRBD2. This CDR3 is built from 15 residues. The ends lost 7 bases at V and 8 bases at J; junction bases unmatched: 12. Per germline, CDR1 MDHEN and CDR2 SYDVKM. Written as DNA, the CDR3 is TGTGCCAGCATCGTACGGCGGGGGGGCCTATATGAGCAGTTCTTC. It codes for CASIVRRGGLYEQFF.

The genes are TRBV7-2 and TRBJ2-7; 8 nucleotides align to TRBD2. Unmatched junction bases numbered 6, after V lost 3 bases and J lost 5 bases. The CDR3 extends over 14 amino acids. The germline gives CDR1 SGHTA, CDR2 FQGNSA. The CDR3 spells CASSLSGSPHEQYF. The CDR3 nucleotides read TGTGCCAGCAGCTTGAGCGGGAGCCCCCACGAGCAGTACTTC.

This clonotype was recorded a few times. V and J are TRBV11-2 and TRBJ2-1; 9 bases map to TRBD1. The V gene's germline CDR1 is SGHAT and CDR2 FQNNGV. The V and J ends lost 2 bases and 7 bases, in that order; junction bases with no gene match: 6. There are 15 residues in the CDR3. CDR3 sequence (DNA): TGTGCCAGCAGCTTATTCTGGGACAGGGTTAATGAGCAGTTCTTC. Encoded protein: CASSLFWDRVNEQFF.

This clonotype has a count of ten or more. The chain uses TRBV6-2 or TRBV6-3 and TRBJ2-1; D not certain. Germline CDR1 is MNHEY and CDR2 is SVGEGT. Trimming left V 4 bases short and J 5 bases short, with 6 bases between. The CDR3 length is 12 residues. CDR3 sequence reads: CASSLTDNEQFF. The CDR3 DNA reads as TGTGCCAGCAGTTTGACTGACAATGAGCAGTTCTTC.

This clonotype was recorded at least ten times. The chain has TRBV12-3 or TRBV12-4 and TRBJ2-1; D ambiguous. The CDR3 runs 16 residues. The V gene lost 6 bases and the J gene lost 4 bases, with 19 bases spanning the gap. In DNA form, the CDR3 reads TGTGCCAGCAGCCCCCTCCTTTCAAGGAAATACAATGAGCAGTTCTTC. This sequence encodes CASSPLLSRKYNEQFF.

This clonotype was counted a few times. For the CDR3, the DNA is TGCGCCAGCAGCCAAGGTAGCGGGAGTGGAGATACGCAGTATTTT. This translates into CASSQGSGSGDTQYF. J is TRBJ2-3 and V is TRBV4-3; TRBD2 agrees at 9 bases. CDR3 size: 15 residues. V lost 1 base, J lost 5 bases, and 4 bases stayed unmatched. Germline CDR1 and CDR2: LGHNA and YSLEER.

This clonotype was seen many times. The rearrangement uses TRBV7-9 and TRBJ2-7; D gene ambiguous. The CDR3 length is 10 residues. The V end was cut by 2 bases, the J end by 6 bases, with 2 bases between. The germline gives CDR1 SEHNR, CDR2 FQNEAQ (reference sequence). The CDR3, as DNA: TGTGCCAGCAGCTTAACCGAGCAGTACTTC. It translates to CASSLTEQYF.

This clonotype was seen more than once but under ten times. The V call is TRBV9, the J call TRBJ1-1; D possibly corresponds to TRBD1 (6 bases). This CDR3 comprises 15 residues. CDR1 is SGDLS, CDR2 YYNGEE, per germline. Deletions cut 1 base from V and 4 bases from J, with 14 bases between. The CDR3 here is CASSVQGTGFTEAFF. The CDR3 DNA sequence: TGTGCCAGCAGCGTACAGGGGACGGGGTTCACTGAAGCTTTCTTT.

The chain links TRBV7-9 to TRBJ2-5; 7 bases fit TRBD1. The V segment lost 0 bases and the J segment 3 bases; nucleotides outside the gene matches: 1. The CDR3 has 14 residues. Germline CDR1 SEHNR, CDR2 FQNEAQ (reference sequence). The CDR3: CASSLADRKETQYF. The CDR3 nucleotides are TGTGCCAGCAGCTTAGCGGACAGGAAAGAGACCCAGTACTTC. The entire variable domain, with the rest obtained from reference TRBV7-9 and TRBJ2-5, is as follows: DTGVSQNPRHKITKRGQNVTFRCDPISEHNRLYWYRQTLGQGPEFLTYFQNEAQLEKSRLLSDRFSAERPKGSFSTLEIQRTEQGDSAMYLCASSLADRKETQYFGPGTRLLVL.